These 18 T cell receptor beta chains share one sample of origin, sequenced in a study of molecular identifiers for immune sequencing clone quantification. TCRdb recomputed calls from the PCR reads with MiXCR, one row per CDR3 protein. The sample yields 490,000 or so distinct CDR3 sequences, roughly 25% seen once. Sequenced input: naive CD8+ T cells from blood, with Jurkat cell RNA spiked in. The subset here: FACS-sorted CD8+CD4-CCR7+CD45RA+ naive T cells. Source of these receptors: a human donor in good health. Some libraries in this study had Jurkat cell RNA spiked in.

The chain joins TRBV11-2 to TRBJ2-7, with TRBD2 as a possible D gene (6 bases). Trimming left V 6 bases short and J 2 bases short, with 20 bases between. Germline values: CDR1 SGHAT, CDR2 FQNNGV. There are 16 residues in the CDR3. CDR3 residues: CASSLEPGTGTYEQYF. The CDR3 DNA reads as TGTGCCAGCAGTCTAGAACCCGGGACTGGGACCTACGAGCAGTACTTC.

The chain links TRBV3-1 to TRBJ2-2; TRBD1 aligns across 7 bases. The CDR3 totals 16 residues. The germline V gene encodes CDR1 LGHDT and CDR2 YNNKEL (reference sequence). With 6 bases clipped from V and 2 bases from J, the junction kept 9 bases outside the gene matches. The CDR3 DNA follows: TGTGCCAGCAGTAGAGGACAGGAGACTAACACCGGGGAGCTGTTTTTT. Amino acids: CASSRGQETNTGELFF.

The chain carries TRBV4-1 and TRBJ2-7; 11 nucleotides match TRBD2. Germline assignment: CDR1 MGHRA and CDR2 YSYEKL. J lost 6 bases, V lost 1 base, and 5 bases had no gene match. The CDR3 runs to 15 residues. CDR3 region: CASSQGVAGGSEQYF. In nucleotides, the CDR3 is TGCGCCAGCAGCCAAGGGGTAGCGGGAGGGTCCGAGCAGTACTTC.

Of note for this clonotype: A much larger clone differs by one base, so this may be a read error. The gene calls are TRBV7-9 and TRBJ2-3; TRBD2 agrees at 9 bases. The germline V gene encodes CDR1 SEHNR and CDR2 FQNEAQ (reference sequence). The length of the CDR3 is 15 residues. In nucleotides, the CDR3 is TGTGCCAGCAGCTTAGTCTTAGCGGGAGCGGATACGCGGTATTTT. It is translated as CASSLVLAGADTRYF.

This clonotype was seen a handful of times. V and J are TRBV7-9 and TRBJ2-7, with 9 bases aligning to TRBD1. The CDR3 is made up of 12 amino acids. The V gene end was trimmed by 8 bases and the J gene end by 5 bases; junction bases not matched to a gene: 4. Germline values: CDR1 SEHNR, CDR2 FQNEAQ (reference sequence). The CDR3 loop reads CASDRGEDEQYF. For the CDR3, the DNA is TGTGCCAGCGACAGGGGGGAAGACGAGCAGTACTTC.

In the case of this clonotype: A read error may produce the germline difference seen at one junction end. The V and J genes are TRBV15 and TRBJ2-3, with D hard to call. CDR1 and CDR2 (germline): LNHNV, YYDKDF (reference sequence). The CDR3 totals 12 residues. CDR3 loop: CATSTLEDTLYF. In DNA form, the CDR3 reads TGTGCCACCAGCACCCTCGAGGATACGCTGTATTTT.

The genes are TRBV27 and TRBJ1-1; 7 bases agree with TRBD1. CDR3 length equals 18 residues. V shed 0 bases and J 6 bases; nucleotides not matched to a gene: 16. In germline, CDR1 is MNHEY, CDR2 SMNVEV (reference sequence). DNA of the CDR3: TGTGCCAGCAGTTTATCGGGGGGAATTACAGGGGAGTGGTCTGAAGCTTTCTTT. Its translation is CASSLSGGITGEWSEAFF.

J is TRBJ2-7 and V is TRBV7-9; TRBD2 is a possible D gene (5 bases). Germline V CDR1 and CDR2: SEHNR, FQNEAQ (reference sequence). The V gene lost 5 bases and the J gene lost 4 bases, with 15 bases spanning the gap. The CDR3 contains 14 residues. The CDR3 sequence: CASSLPGPGYEQYF. The CDR3, as DNA: TGTGCCAGCAGCCTTCCGGGTCCGGGGTACGAGCAGTACTTC.

Remarks on this clonotype: A much larger clone lies a single base off, so this may be a read error. The chain joins TRBV5-1 to TRBJ2-5; D perhaps matches TRBD2 (5 bases). This CDR3 has 13 amino acids. Germline V lookup: CDR1 SGHRS, CDR2 YFSETQ. Trimming shortened V by 5 bases and J by 5 bases, and 13 bases separated the two germline ends. The CDR3 nucleotides read TGCGCCAGCAGGCGGGTGGGCGAGGAGACCCAGTACTTC. Protein product: CASRRVGEETQYF.

This CDR3 is CASSQAKLAGRYNEQFF. The CDR3 DNA reads as TGCGCCAGCAGCCAAGCAAAACTAGCGGGGCGCTACAATGAGCAGTTCTTC. The chain joins TRBV4-1 to TRBJ2-1, with 10 bases identical to TRBD2. This CDR3 comprises 17 residues. J lost 3 bases, V lost 1 base, and 6 bases had no gene match. From germline, CDR1 is MGHRA and CDR2 YSYEKL.

The V and J genes are TRBV27 and TRBJ2-7, with 11 positions matching TRBD2. Trimming took 6 bases from V and 2 from J; bases not matched to a gene: 6. Germline values: CDR1 MNHEY, CDR2 SMNVEV (reference sequence). There are 15 residues in the CDR3. CDR3 residues: CASSNLAGGPYEQYF. As DNA, the CDR3 is TGTGCCAGCAGCAACCTAGCGGGAGGCCCCTACGAGCAGTACTTC.

This clonotype was observed at least ten times. The chain combines TRBV20-1 with TRBJ1-6, with 10 bases identical to TRBD1. CDR1 is DFQATT, CDR2 SNEGSKA, per germline (reference sequence). The CDR3 length is 14 residues. V shed 5 bases and J 5 bases; nucleotides not matched to a gene: 3. This CDR3 reads CSASDRGDNSPLHF. For the CDR3, the DNA is TGCAGTGCTTCGGACAGGGGGGATAATTCACCCCTCCACTTT.

This clonotype has at least ten counts. The chain has TRBV5-5 and TRBJ1-1; the D gene is possibly TRBD1 (5 bases). CDR3 length: 14 amino acids. CDR1 is SGHKS, CDR2 YYEKEE, per germline (reference sequence). Deletions cut 0 bases from V and 8 bases from J, with 14 bases between. Here the CDR3 DNA reads TGTGCCAGCAGCTTGGTGTTGAGTCAGGGAGAAGCTTTCTTT. The encoded protein is CASSLVLSQGEAFF.

For this clonotype: A much larger clone sits a single nucleotide away, making a read error possible. The V and J genes are TRBV4-3 and TRBJ2-7, with D tentatively TRBD1 or TRBD2 (6 bases each). Germline V gene lookup returns CDR1 LGHNA and CDR2 YSLEER. This CDR3 is 15 amino acids long. CDR3 coding DNA: TGCACCAGCAGCCAAGATGGGGGGACAACCTACGAGCAGTACTTC. It yields the protein CTSSQDGGTTYEQYF.

There are many counts of this clonotype. The chain carries TRBV14 and TRBJ2-2; D is unclear. The CDR3 loop spans 13 amino acids. The V end was cut by 4 bases, the J end by 1 base, with 4 bases between. From germline, CDR1 is SGHDN and CDR2 FVKESK. CDR3 residues: CASSPLNTGELFF. The CDR3 bases are TGTGCCAGCAGCCCCTTGAACACCGGGGAGCTGTTTTTT. The complete variable domain, with remaining parts taken from reference TRBV14 and TRBJ2-2, reads EAGVTQFPSHSVIEKGQTVTLRCDPISGHDNLYWYRRVMGKEIKFLLHFVKESKQDESGMPNNRFLAERTGGTYSTLKVQPAELEDSGVYFCASSPLNTGELFFGEGSRLTVL.

This chain joins TRBV15 and TRBJ2-1, with a tentative D call TRBD2 (6 bases). Germline V gene sequence: CDR1 LNHNV, CDR2 YYDKDF (reference sequence). This CDR3 comprises 16 residues. The V end was cut by 3 bases, the J end by 3 bases, with 15 bases between. The CDR3 DNA reads as TGTGCCACCAGCAGGGACCGGGACTCACGCTACAATGAGCAGTTCTTC. Protein: CATSRDRDSRYNEQFF.

This clonotype turned up a few times. This chain joins TRBV12-3 or TRBV12-4 and TRBJ1-6, with D possibly being TRBD1 (5 bases). Trimming took 5 bases from V and 4 from J, leaving 9 bases between them. This CDR3 spans 14 amino acids. The CDR3 protein is CASSDAGYNSPLHF. As DNA, the CDR3 is TGTGCCAGCAGTGACGCAGGGTATAATTCACCCCTCCACTTT.

This clonotype showed up many times. This chain uses TRBV4-1 with TRBJ2-3; maybe TRBD2 (6 bases). V was cut by 4 bases and J by 6 bases, with 14 bases left in between. Germline CDR1 reads MGHRA; CDR2 reads YSYEKL. CDR3 size: 14 residues. CDR3 DNA sequence: TGCGCCAGCAGCCCCGCCGGAGGGGATGATACGCAGTATTTT. It specifies CASSPAGGDDTQYF.